One sample yielded the 25 T cell receptor beta chains listed below, sequenced in a study of blood T cell repertoires in COVID-19. Profiling relied on immunoSEQ multiplex PCR, and the TCRdb table lists in-frame clones only, not all of them. The sample contains about 110,000 clones, approximately 87% of which appear only once. Sequencing was performed on peripheral blood. The origin of the receptors is a woman aged 60-75 years with acute or convalescent COVID-19.

This clone has just a few counts. The rearrangement uses TRBV28 and TRBJ1-2; TRBD1 matches at 7 bases. Unmatched junction bases numbered 1, after V lost 2 bases and J lost 7 bases. The CDR3 has 12 residues. CDR1 MDHEN and CDR2 SYDVKM come from the germline V gene. The CDR3 protein is CASSLQGGGYTF. The CDR3 bases are TGTGCCAGCAGTTTACAGGGGGGTGGCTACACCTTC.

The CDR3, as DNA: TGTGCCAGCAGTGAATCCGGGGTCTATGGCTACACCTTC. Amino acid sequence: CASSESGVYGYTF. This rearrangement joins TRBV2 to TRBJ1-2; D remains unclear. The CDR3 is 13 amino acids. The germline CDR1 and CDR2 sequences are SNHLY and FYNNEI. Trimming pared 2 bases from V and 4 bases from J, leaving 8 bases between.

This clone was seen a handful of times. This chain links TRBV10-3 with TRBJ1-1, with a weak D call TRBD1 (5 bases). Germline CDR1 and CDR2: ENHRY and SYGVKD. The CDR3 is 12 amino acids. V gave up 3 bases and J gave up 10 bases, with 12 bases separating them. The CDR3 protein is CAISDTGRGAFF. CDR3 coding DNA: TGTGCCATCAGTGATACGGGGCGGGGAGCTTTCTTT.

About this clone: The same CDR3 is also encoded by other DNA sequences in this sample. J is TRBJ1-3 and V is TRBV27; D uncertain. Deletions cut 5 bases from V and 3 bases from J, with 8 bases between. Germline CDR1 and CDR2: MNHEY and SMNVEV (reference sequence). The length of the CDR3 is 13 residues. CDR3 amino acids: CASSPRGGNTIYF. As DNA, the CDR3 is TGTGCCAGCAGTCCCCGGGGTGGAAACACCATATATTTT.

V usage is TRBV9 and J usage is TRBJ2-1; D may be TRBD2 (6 bases). Between the trimmed V and J ends, which lost 2 bases and 7 bases, there was a span of 19 bases. The CDR3 covers 16 residues. From germline, CDR1 is SGDLS and CDR2 YYNGEE. CDR3 coding DNA: TGTGCCAGCAGCGTCCAGACTGGCGGGATCAAAAATGAGCAGTTCTTC. Amino acid sequence: CASSVQTGGIKNEQFF.

This chain uses TRBV11-2 with TRBJ2-3; D ambiguous. V was cut by 1 base and J by 0 bases, with 17 bases left in between. Germline V CDR1 and CDR2: SGHAT, FQNNGV. The CDR3 runs 18 residues. The CDR3 nucleotides read TGTGCCAGCAGCTTAGGTCTGATGGCCCAGTCTAGCACAGATACGCAGTATTTT. This sequence encodes CASSLGLMAQSSTDTQYF.

The V call is TRBV5-5, the J call TRBJ2-1; 11 positions match TRBD2. V shed 3 bases and J 7 bases; nucleotides not matched to a gene: 9. The CDR3 runs 16 residues. Germline loops: CDR1 SGHKS, CDR2 YYEKEE (reference sequence). CDR3 bases: TGTGCCAGCAGCTCTATAGCGGGAGGGCTATCTAATGAGCAGTTCTTC. Translation gives CASSSIAGGLSNEQFF.

The chain joins TRBV5-6 to TRBJ1-4, with unresolved D. V was pared by 4 bases and J by 7 bases, with 11 bases between. CDR1 and CDR2 from the germline V gene are SGHDT and YYEEEE. This CDR3 comprises 13 residues. CDR3 sequence reads: CASSHSNREKLFF. CDR3 coding DNA: TGTGCCAGCAGCCATAGTAACCGTGAAAAACTGTTTTTT.

The rearrangement links TRBV19 to TRBJ1-1; tentative D call: TRBD1 (6 bases). CDR1 LNHDA and CDR2 SQIVND come from the germline V gene (reference sequence). Trimming left V 8 bases short and J 0 bases short, with 10 bases between. The CDR3 totals 13 residues. This chain's CDR3 is CASQGGVNTEAFF. In DNA form, the CDR3 reads TGTGCCAGTCAAGGGGGTGTGAACACTGAAGCTTTCTTT.

The chain is built from TRBV3-1 (or the pseudogene TRBV3-2) and TRBJ1-4; TRBD1 aligns across 8 bases. CDR3 length: 13 amino acids. After removal of 4 bases from V and 10 bases from J, the junction contained 5 bases not matched to a gene. Germline assignment: CDR1 LGHDT and CDR2 YNNKEL (reference sequence). The CDR3 DNA is TGTGCCAGCAGCCCGGGACAGGCCCGAAAACTGTTTTTT. Translated, it gives CASSPGQARKLFF.

The rearrangement links TRBV7-9 to TRBJ2-1; TRBD1 might be the D (6 bases). In germline, CDR1 is SEHNR, CDR2 FQNEAQ (reference sequence). Trimming left V 4 bases short and J 10 bases short, with 14 bases between. This CDR3 contains 13 residues. CDR3 residues: CASSWMQGPEQFF. The CDR3 coding sequence is TGTGCCAGCAGCTGGATGCAGGGGCCGGAGCAGTTCTTC.

The chain employs TRBV5-1 and TRBJ2-2; 15 nucleotides agree with TRBD2. The germline V gene encodes CDR1 SGHRS and CDR2 YFSETQ. This CDR3 has 18 amino acids. V trimming: 2 bases; J trimming: 2 bases; junction bases outside the gene matches: 4. CDR3 sequence (DNA): TGCGCCAGCAGCTTCCGGACTAGCGGGAGGGATAACACCGGGGAGCTGTTTTTT. Its translation: CASSFRTSGRDNTGELFF.

The CDR3 DNA follows: TGTGCCAGCAGTGGACAGACCATGGGGGGTGAAGCTTTCTTT. It specifies CASSGQTMGGEAFF. The chain uses TRBV2 and TRBJ1-1; TRBD1 is a possible D gene (5 bases). Germline CDR1 is SNHLY and CDR2 is FYNNEI. This CDR3 has 14 residues. Trimming cost V 4 bases and J 7 bases, with 16 bases left between them.

The chain couples TRBV28 to TRBJ2-7; no clear D. V lost 1 base, J lost 6 bases, and 4 bases lay in between. The CDR3 contains 11 residues. In germline, CDR1 is MDHEN, CDR2 SYDVKM. CDR3 coding DNA: TGTGCCAGCAGTTTATTCTCCGAGCAGTACTTC. It encodes CASSLFSEQYF.

For this clone: It is likely a read error, because the conserved phenylalanine at the end of the CDR3 is missing. No DNA is shown, since the ends of the CDR3 on it are uncertain; the CDR3 is the one TCRdb lists. The chain joins TRBV6-6 to TRBJ1-1; the table's D call, TRBD1, has no DNA check behind it. The CDR3 is 13 amino acids in total, end residues counted. The germline CDR1 and CDR2 sequences are MNHNY and SVGAGI (reference sequence). CDR3 sequence: CASSHDRARQPFL.

The chain uses TRBV13 and TRBJ2-2; a possible D gene is TRBD1 (5 bases). V lost 4 bases, J lost 5 bases, and 8 bases lay in between. Germline CDR1 and CDR2: PRHDT and FYEKMQ (reference sequence). The CDR3 loop spans 13 amino acids. The CDR3 DNA is TGTGCCAGCAGCTCACAGGTTACCGGGGAGCTGTTTTTT. Protein: CASSSQVTGELFF. Complete variable domain (other parts from reference TRBV13 and TRBJ2-2): AAGVIQSPRHLIKEKRETATLKCYPIPRHDTVYWYQQGPGQDPQFLISFYEKMQSDKGSIPDRFSAQQFSDYHSELNMSSLELGDSALYFCASSSQVTGELFFGEGSRLTVL.

V and J are TRBV14 and TRBJ2-7, with D perhaps matching TRBD2 (5 bases). V lost 4 bases and J 1 base, leaving 14 bases between the germline ends. Germline-derived CDR1 and CDR2 are SGHDN and FVKESK. This CDR3 is built from 15 residues. The CDR3 DNA reads as TGTGCCAGCAGCCCAATTCTAGCACCTTCCTACGAGCAGTACTTC. This encodes CASSPILAPSYEQYF.

The V call is TRBV28, the J call TRBJ1-5; D may be TRBD1 (6 bases). V was cut by 6 bases and J by 9 bases, with 12 bases left in between. This CDR3 has 12 residues. The V gene's germline CDR1 is MDHEN and CDR2 SYDVKM. The CDR3 sequence is CASRDRARPQHF. CDR3 nucleotides: TGTGCCAGCAGGGACAGAGCCCGGCCCCAGCATTTT.

This clone has ten or more counts. This chain links TRBV10-2 with TRBJ1-4; unclear D gene. V dropped 3 bases and J dropped 8 bases, with 16 bases sitting between them. Germline V CDR1 and CDR2: WSHSY, SAAADI. The CDR3 has 15 amino acids. For the CDR3, the DNA is TGCGCCAGCAGTGATAGAGACACCCTCTGGGAAAAACTGTTTTTT. As protein: CASSDRDTLWEKLFF.

In the case of this clone: The same CDR3 arises from other DNA sequences in this sample as well. The V gene is TRBV3-1 (or the pseudogene TRBV3-2), the J gene TRBJ1-1, with 7 bases identical to TRBD1. This CDR3 has 14 residues. Germline trimming cut 1 base from V and 5 bases from J; bases unmatched to any gene: 4. Germline CDR1 and CDR2: LGHDT and YNNKEL (reference sequence). CDR3 DNA: TGTGCCAGCAGCCAAGCGGGCAGGGGGACTGAAGCTTTCTTT. Translated: CASSQAGRGTEAFF.

This chain connects TRBV28 to TRBJ2-3; maybe TRBD2 (6 bases). This CDR3 contains 18 residues. Trimming stripped 7 bases from V and 5 bases from J, with 28 bases between. Germline CDR1 and CDR2: MDHEN and SYDVKM. The CDR3 reads CASIPQRGGRELRDTQYF. Here the CDR3 DNA reads TGTGCCAGCATCCCCCAACGTGGTGGTCGGGAGTTACGAGATACGCAGTATTTT.

The rearrangement links TRBV29-1 to TRBJ1-3; perhaps TRBD1 as D (6 bases). CDR3 length equals 15 residues. V was shortened by 4 bases and J by 3 bases, with 16 bases between the two germline ends. The V gene's germline CDR1 is SQVTM and CDR2 ANQGSEA. CDR3 sequence (DNA): TGCAGCGTTGCGGCCCCCGGACAGATTGGAAACACCATATATTTT. Translating gives CSVAAPGQIGNTIYF.

J is TRBJ2-7 and V is TRBV5-1; 9 positions match TRBD1. The length of the CDR3 is 16 residues. With V trimmed by 5 bases and J by 5 bases, 14 bases remained unmatched. Germline-derived CDR1 and CDR2 are SGHRS and YFSETQ. The CDR3 loop is CASRRTTGTGFNEQYF. In DNA form, the CDR3 reads TGCGCCAGCAGGCGCACTACCGGGACAGGGTTCAACGAGCAGTACTTC.

This clone was counted only a few times. The chain carries TRBV28 and TRBJ1-3, with D hard to call. In germline, CDR1 is MDHEN, CDR2 SYDVKM. The CDR3 consists of 13 residues. V lost 7 bases and J 4 bases, leaving 11 bases between the germline ends. The CDR3 sequence: CASNSPPGNTIYF. The DNA for the CDR3 is TGTGCCAGCAATAGTCCGCCCGGAAACACCATATATTTT.

This clone was picked up one time. V is TRBV11-2 and J is TRBJ2-7, with TRBD1 identical over 8 bases. The CDR3 runs to 15 residues. V lost 7 bases and J lost 3; bases outside the gene matches: 11. CDR1 and CDR2 from the germline V gene are SGHAT and FQNNGV. The DNA for the CDR3 is TGTGCCAGCATCCCGACAGGGGCGGAATTCTACGAGCAGTACTTC. Translated: CASIPTGAEFYEQYF.